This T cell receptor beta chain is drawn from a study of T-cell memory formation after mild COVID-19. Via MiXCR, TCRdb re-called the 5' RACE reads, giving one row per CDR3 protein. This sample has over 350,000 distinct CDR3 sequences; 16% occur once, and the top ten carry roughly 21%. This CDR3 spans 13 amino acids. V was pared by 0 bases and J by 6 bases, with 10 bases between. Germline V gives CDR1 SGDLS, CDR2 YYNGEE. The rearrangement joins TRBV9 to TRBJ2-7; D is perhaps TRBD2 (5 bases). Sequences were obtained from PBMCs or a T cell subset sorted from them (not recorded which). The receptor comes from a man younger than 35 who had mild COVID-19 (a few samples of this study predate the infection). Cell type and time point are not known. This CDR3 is CASSVGEWGEQYF. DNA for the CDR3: TGTGCCAGCAGCGTAGGGGAGTGGGGCGAGCAGTACTTC.